This T cell receptor beta chain derives from a study of blood T cells in healthy people across ages. For the second PCR, which ran for roughly 6 to 12 cycles, a sample-barcoded 5' primer and a J-beta primer mix were used. TCRdb redid the calling of the 5' RACE reads with MiXCR, one entry per CDR3 protein. The sample comprises roughly 570,000 distinct CDR3 sequences, 25% to 30% of which are singletons, and approximately 18% rests with the top ten. Extraction yielded at least 6 micrograms of total RNA per sample. The CDR3 extends over 14 amino acids. Germline V gives CDR1 SGHTA, CDR2 FQGNSA. Trimming shortened V by 2 bases and J by 3 bases, and 10 bases separated the two germline ends. This clonotype has a handful of counts.

The chain recombines TRBV7-2 with TRBJ1-2; D gene ambiguous. The specimen sequenced was blood. The source is an older woman in good health. The CDR3: CASSLPGIDYGYTF. In DNA form, the CDR3 reads TGTGCCAGCAGCTTACCCGGAATTGACTATGGCTACACCTTC.